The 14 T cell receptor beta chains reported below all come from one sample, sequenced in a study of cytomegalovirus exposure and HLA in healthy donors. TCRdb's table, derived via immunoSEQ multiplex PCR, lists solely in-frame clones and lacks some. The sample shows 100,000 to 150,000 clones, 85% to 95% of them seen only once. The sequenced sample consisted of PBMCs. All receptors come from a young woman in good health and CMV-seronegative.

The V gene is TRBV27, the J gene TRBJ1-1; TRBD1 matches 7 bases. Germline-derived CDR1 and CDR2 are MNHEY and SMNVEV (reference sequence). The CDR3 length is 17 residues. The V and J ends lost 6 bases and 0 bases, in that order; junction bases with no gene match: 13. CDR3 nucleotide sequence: TGTGCCAGCAGCCGGGACAGTGTGCCGAGGGTGAACACTGAAGCTTTCTTT. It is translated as CASSRDSVPRVNTEAFF.

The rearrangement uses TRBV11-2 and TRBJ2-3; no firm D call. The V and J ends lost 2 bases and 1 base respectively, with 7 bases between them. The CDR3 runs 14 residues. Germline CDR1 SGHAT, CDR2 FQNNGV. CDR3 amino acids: CASSLLRGTDTQYF. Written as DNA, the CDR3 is TGTGCCAGCAGCTTACTTCGAGGCACAGATACGCAGTATTTT. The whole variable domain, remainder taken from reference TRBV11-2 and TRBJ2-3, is EAGVAQSPRYKIIEKRQSVAFWCNPISGHATLYWYQQILGQGPKLLIQFQNNGVVDDSQLPKDRFSAERLKGVDSTLKIQPAKLEDSAVYLCASSLLRGTDTQYFGPGTRLTVL.

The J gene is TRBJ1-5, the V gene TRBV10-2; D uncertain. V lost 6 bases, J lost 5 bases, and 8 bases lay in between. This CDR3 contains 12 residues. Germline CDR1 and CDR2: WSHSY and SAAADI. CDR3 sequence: CASRGSDQPQHF. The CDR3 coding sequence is TGCGCCAGCAGGGGGAGCGATCAGCCCCAGCATTTT.

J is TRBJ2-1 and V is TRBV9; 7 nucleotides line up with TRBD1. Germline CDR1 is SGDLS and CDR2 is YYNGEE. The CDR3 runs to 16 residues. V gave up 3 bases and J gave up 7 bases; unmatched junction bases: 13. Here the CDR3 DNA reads TGTGCCAGCAGCGCTCCTCTCCCGACAGGGTGGAATGAGCAGTTCTTC. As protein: CASSAPLPTGWNEQFF.

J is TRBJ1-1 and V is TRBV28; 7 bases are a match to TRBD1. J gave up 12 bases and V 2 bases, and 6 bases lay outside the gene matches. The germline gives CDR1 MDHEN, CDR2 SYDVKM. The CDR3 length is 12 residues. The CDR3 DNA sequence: TGTGCCAGCAGTTTAGCCAGGGGGGTTCCTTTCTTT. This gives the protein CASSLARGVPFF.

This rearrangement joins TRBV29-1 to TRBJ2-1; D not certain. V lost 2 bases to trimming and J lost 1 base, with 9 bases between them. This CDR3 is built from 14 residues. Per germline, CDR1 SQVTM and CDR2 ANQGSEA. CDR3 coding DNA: TGCAGCGTTGAACCAGGAATTTCCTACAATGAGCAGTTCTTC. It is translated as CSVEPGISYNEQFF.

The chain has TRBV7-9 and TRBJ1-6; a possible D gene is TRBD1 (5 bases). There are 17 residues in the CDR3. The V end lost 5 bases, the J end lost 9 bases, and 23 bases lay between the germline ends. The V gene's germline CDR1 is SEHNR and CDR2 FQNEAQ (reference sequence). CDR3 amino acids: CASSTYTGEALSSPLHF. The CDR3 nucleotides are TGTGCCAGCAGCACGTATACAGGAGAGGCGTTAAGTTCACCCCTCCACTTT.

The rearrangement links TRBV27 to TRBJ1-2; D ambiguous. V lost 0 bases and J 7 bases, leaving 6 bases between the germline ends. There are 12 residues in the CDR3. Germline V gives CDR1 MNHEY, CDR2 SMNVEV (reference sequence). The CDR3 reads CASSLSGSGYTF. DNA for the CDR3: TGTGCCAGCAGTTTATCCGGTAGTGGCTACACCTTC.

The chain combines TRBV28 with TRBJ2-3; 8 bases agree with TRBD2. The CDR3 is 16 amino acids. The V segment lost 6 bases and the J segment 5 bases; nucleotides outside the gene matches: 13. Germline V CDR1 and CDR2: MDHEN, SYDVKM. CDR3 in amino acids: CASSPPRREGGDTQYF. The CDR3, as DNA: TGTGCCAGCAGCCCACCTCGTCGGGAGGGCGGAGATACGCAGTATTTT. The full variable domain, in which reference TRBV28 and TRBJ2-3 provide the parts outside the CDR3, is DVKVTQSSRYLVKRTGEKVFLECVQDMDHENMFWYRQDPGLGLRLIYFSYDVKMKEKGDIPEGYSVSREKKERFSLILESASTNQTSMYLCASSPPRREGGDTQYFGPGTRLTVL.

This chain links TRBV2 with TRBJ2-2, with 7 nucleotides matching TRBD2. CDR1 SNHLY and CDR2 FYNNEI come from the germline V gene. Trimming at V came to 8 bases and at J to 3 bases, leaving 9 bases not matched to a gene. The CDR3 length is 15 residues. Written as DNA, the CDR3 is TGTGCCAGCTATATGGCTAGCGGTTACACCGGGGAGCTGTTTTTT. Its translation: CASYMASGYTGELFF.

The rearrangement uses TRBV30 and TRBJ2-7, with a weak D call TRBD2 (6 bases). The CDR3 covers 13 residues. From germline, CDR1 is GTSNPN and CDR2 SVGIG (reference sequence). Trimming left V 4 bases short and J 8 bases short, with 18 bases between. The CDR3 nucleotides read TGTGCCTGGACAGCCCGGGACTCCTCTCAGCAGTACTTC. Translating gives CAWTARDSSQQYF.

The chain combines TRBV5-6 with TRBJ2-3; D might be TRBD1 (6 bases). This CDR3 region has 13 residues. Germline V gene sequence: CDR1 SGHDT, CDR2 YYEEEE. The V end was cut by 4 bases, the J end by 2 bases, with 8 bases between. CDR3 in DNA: TGTGCCAGCAGCAGGACAGTCACAGATACGCAGTATTTT. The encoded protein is CASSRTVTDTQYF. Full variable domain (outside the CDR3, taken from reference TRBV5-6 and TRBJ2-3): DAGVTQSPTHLIKTRGQQVTLRCSPKSGHDTVSWYQQALGQGPQFIFQYYEEEERQRGNFPDRFSGHQFPNYSSELNVNALLLGDSALYLCASSRTVTDTQYFGPGTRLTVL.

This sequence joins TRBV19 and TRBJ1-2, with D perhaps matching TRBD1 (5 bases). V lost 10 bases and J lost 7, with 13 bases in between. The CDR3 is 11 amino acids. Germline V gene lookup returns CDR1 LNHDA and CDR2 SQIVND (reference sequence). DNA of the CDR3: TGTGCCACCTCCCGGCAGGGTGGCTACACCTTC. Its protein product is CATSRQGGYTF. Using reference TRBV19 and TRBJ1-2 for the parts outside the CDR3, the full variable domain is DGGITQSPKYLFRKEGQNVTLSCEQNLNHDAMYWYRQDPGQGLRLIYYSQIVNDFQKGDIAEGYSVSREKKESFPLTVTSAQKNPTAFYLCATSRQGGYTFGSGTRLTVV.

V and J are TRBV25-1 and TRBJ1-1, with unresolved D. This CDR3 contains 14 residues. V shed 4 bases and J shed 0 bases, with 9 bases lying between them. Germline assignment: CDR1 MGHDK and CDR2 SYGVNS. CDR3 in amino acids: CASSAGSLNTEAFF. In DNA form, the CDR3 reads TGTGCCAGCAGTGCGGGTTCTCTGAACACTGAAGCTTTCTTT.